These T cell receptor beta chains were read from a single sample in a study of T cells after yellow fever vaccination. One entry per CDR3 protein, called by TCRdb with MiXCR from the 5' RACE reads. Of roughly 50,000 distinct CDR3 sequences listed, about 7.4% are singletons. The sample was CD8+ T cells sorted from PBMCs, taken about 2 weeks after the first yellow fever vaccination. These TCRs come from a man aged 18 to 29 who received the YFV17D yellow fever vaccine. The CDR3 runs from the conserved cysteine through the conserved F or W. Fields, in order: clone size, J gene, V gene, D gene, CDR3 protein, CDR3 DNA. The D gene is left open where the match is weak. Expanded clones are given a class, and other clones once, few, many or no size at all.

many	TRBJ1-1	TRBV7-9	-	CASSLVGGRYTEAFF	TGTGCCAGCAGCCTGGTTGGGGGTAGGTACACTGAAGCTTTCTTT
many	TRBJ2-6	TRBV4-3	-	CASSQDSTGLRGANVLTF	TGCGCCAGCAGCCAAGATAGTACAGGGTTGAGGGGGGCCAACGTCCTGACTTTC
few	TRBJ2-3	TRBV12-3/TRBV12-4	-	CASSLVSTDTQYF	TGTGCCAGCAGTTTAGTCAGCACAGATACGCAGTATTTT
many	TRBJ1-5	TRBV4-1	-	CASSQEDGLDRQPQHF	TGCGCCAGCAGCCAAGAAGACGGACTTGATCGTCAGCCCCAGCATTTT
few	TRBJ2-1	TRBV28	-	CASSPGLINVPYNEQFF	TGTGCCAGCAGTCCCGGCCTTATTAATGTCCCCTACAATGAGCAGTTCTTC
many	TRBJ1-1	TRBV20-1	TRBD1	CSAPKGQGAEAFF	TGCAGTGCACCGAAGGGACAGGGGGCTGAAGCTTTCTTT
many	TRBJ1-5	TRBV7-8	-	CASSQTAGWDQPQHF	TGTGCCAGCAGCCAGACGGCAGGGTGGGATCAGCCCCAGCATTTT
many	TRBJ2-1	TRBV6-1	-	CASSELLYDEQFF	TGTGCCAGCAGTGAATTGTTGTACGATGAGCAGTTCTTC
-	TRBJ2-2	TRBV10-3	-	CAISESGAGLQFANTGELFF	TGTGCCATCAGTGAGTCGGGGGCGGGCTTACAGTTCGCGAACACCGGGGAGCTGTTTTTT
many	TRBJ2-7	TRBV25-1	-	CASSEYGGGHYEQYF	TGTGCCAGCAGTGAATACGGCGGGGGCCACTACGAGCAGTACTTC
-	TRBJ1-2	TRBV27	TRBD1	CASSLYPGGHGYTF	TGTGCCAGCAGTTTATATCCAGGGGGCCATGGCTACACCTTC
-	TRBJ2-5	TRBV2	-	CASRLLGAQETQYF	TGTGCCAGCAGACTCTTGGGGGCCCAAGAGACCCAGTACTTC
many	TRBJ1-3	TRBV10-3	-	CAISEPETSGNTIYF	TGTGCCATCAGTGAGCCAGAGACCTCTGGAAACACCATATATTTT
many	TRBJ1-2	TRBV4-1	-	CASSQGGSLDYGYTF	TGCGCCAGCAGCCAGGGGGGTTCGTTGGACTATGGCTACACCTTC
many	TRBJ2-3	TRBV14	-	CASSLRSSRGSTDTQYF	TGTGCCAGCAGCCTCCGAAGCTCGCGGGGCTCCACAGATACGCAGTATTTT
many	TRBJ1-2	TRBV7-9	-	CASTPPGQYYGYTF	TGTGCCAGCACCCCCCCCGGGCAGTACTATGGCTACACCTTC
few	TRBJ1-4	TRBV5-1	TRBD1	CASSIQGWTNEKLFF	TGCGCCAGCAGCATACAGGGGTGGACTAATGAAAAACTGTTTTTT
many	TRBJ2-3	TRBV4-1	-	CASSQDVGTLPDTQYF	TGCGCCAGCAGCCAAGACGTGGGGACCCTTCCAGATACGCAGTATTTT
many	TRBJ2-5	TRBV5-1	-	CASSLWLQGLGQETQYF	TGCGCCAGCAGCTTGTGGTTACAGGGACTTGGGCAAGAGACCCAGTACTTC
many	TRBJ1-2	TRBV4-1	-	CASSTVDSYGYTF	TGCGCCAGCAGCACCGTCGACAGCTATGGCTACACCTTC
many	TRBJ1-5	TRBV27	-	CASSFVGVNQPQHF	TGTGCCAGCAGTTTTGTAGGGGTCAATCAGCCCCAGCATTTT
many	TRBJ1-3	TRBV4-1	-	CASSDNRVPGNTIYF	TGCGCCAGCAGCGATAACAGGGTACCTGGAAACACCATATATTTT
many	TRBJ2-6	TRBV7-9	-	CASSLGAPTGANVLTF	TGTGCCAGCAGCTTAGGAGCCCCAACTGGGGCCAACGTCCTGACTTTC
-	TRBJ1-4	TRBV12-3/TRBV12-4	TRBD1	CASSLQGVREKLFF	TGTGCCAGCAGTTTACAGGGGGTGAGGGAAAAACTGTTTTTT
-	TRBJ1-6	TRBV20-1	TRBD1	CCARLLRQGAINSPLHF	TGCTGTGCTAGGCTTCTCAGACAGGGGGCAATTAATTCACCCCTCCACTTT
many	TRBJ1-2	TRBV7-9	-	CASTPGGRVHGYTF	TGTGCCAGCACCCCGGGGGGCAGGGTCCATGGCTACACCTTC